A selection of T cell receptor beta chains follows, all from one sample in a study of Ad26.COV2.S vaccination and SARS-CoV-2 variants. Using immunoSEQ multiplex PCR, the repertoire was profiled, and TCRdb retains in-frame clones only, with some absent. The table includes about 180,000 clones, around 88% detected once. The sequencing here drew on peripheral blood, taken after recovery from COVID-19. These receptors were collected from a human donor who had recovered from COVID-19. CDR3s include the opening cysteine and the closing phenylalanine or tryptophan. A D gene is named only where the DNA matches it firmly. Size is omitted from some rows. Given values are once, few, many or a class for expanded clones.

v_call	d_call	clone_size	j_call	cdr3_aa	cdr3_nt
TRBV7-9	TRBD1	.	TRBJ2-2	CASGGTGVDRELFF	TGTGCCAGCGGGGGGACAGGGGTGGATCGGGAGCTGTTTTTT
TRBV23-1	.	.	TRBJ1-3	CASSQFKQPSGGNTIYF	TGCGCCAGCAGTCAATTCAAACAACCGTCGGGGGGAAACACCATATATTTT
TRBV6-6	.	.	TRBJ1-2	CASSYLGGDYGYTF	TGTGCCAGCAGTTATCTTGGGGGCGACTATGGCTACACCTTC
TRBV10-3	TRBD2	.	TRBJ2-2	CASGTSGGTGELFF	TGTGCCTCTGGGACTAGCGGGGGGACCGGGGAGCTGTTTTTT
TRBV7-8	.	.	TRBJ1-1	CASSSRKGNTEAFF	TGTGCCAGCAGCTCCCGGAAGGGGAACACTGAAGCTTTCTTT
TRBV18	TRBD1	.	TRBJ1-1	CASSLRQGSGNTEAFF	TGTGCCAGCTCACTAAGACAGGGATCGGGGAACACTGAAGCTTTCTTT
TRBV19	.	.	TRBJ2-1	CASSDGGPAYNEQFF	TGTGCCAGTAGTGATGGGGGGCCGGCCTACAATGAGCAGTTCTTC
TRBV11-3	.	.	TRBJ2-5	CASSLGVQETQYF	TGTGCCAGCAGCTTGGGGGTGCAAGAGACCCAGTACTTC
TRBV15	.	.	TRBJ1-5	CATSRDTGSNQPQHF	TGTGCCACCAGCAGAGATACAGGGTCCAATCAGCCCCAGCATTTT
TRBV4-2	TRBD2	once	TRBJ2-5	CASSQDQLAGETQYF	TGTGCCAGCAGCCAAGATCAACTAGCGGGGGAGACCCAGTACTTC
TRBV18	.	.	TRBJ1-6	CASSPSDSNSPLHF	TGTGCCAGCTCACCCTCGGACAGCAATTCACCCCTCCACTTT
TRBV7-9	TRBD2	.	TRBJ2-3	CASSLIASGRDTQYF	TGTGCCAGCAGCTTAATTGCTAGCGGGAGAGATACGCAGTATTTT
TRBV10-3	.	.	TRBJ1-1	CAISVGADTEAFF	TGTGCCATCAGTGTGGGGGCTGACACTGAAGCTTTCTTT
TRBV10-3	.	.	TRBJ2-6	CATEVVPGANVLTF	TGTGCCACCGAGGTGGTACCTGGGGCCAACGTCCTGACTTTC
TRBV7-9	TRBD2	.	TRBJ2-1	CASSLNAGGPREQFF	TGTGCCAGCAGCTTAAACGCGGGGGGGCCGCGGGAGCAGTTCTTC